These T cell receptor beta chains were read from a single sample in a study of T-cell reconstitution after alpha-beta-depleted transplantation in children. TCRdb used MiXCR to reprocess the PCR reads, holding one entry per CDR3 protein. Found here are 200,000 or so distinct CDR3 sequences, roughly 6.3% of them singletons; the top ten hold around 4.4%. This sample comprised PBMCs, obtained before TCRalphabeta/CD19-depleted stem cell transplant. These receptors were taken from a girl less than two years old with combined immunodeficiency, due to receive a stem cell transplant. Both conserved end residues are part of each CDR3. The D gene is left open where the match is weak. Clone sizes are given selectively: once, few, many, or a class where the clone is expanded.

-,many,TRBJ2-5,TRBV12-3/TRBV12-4,CASSYNKKTQYF,TGTGCCAGCAGTTACAACAAGAAAACCCAGTACTTC
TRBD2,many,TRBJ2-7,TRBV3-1,CASSQGLAGYEQYF,TGTGCCAGCAGCCAAGGACTAGCGGGGTACGAGCAGTACTTC
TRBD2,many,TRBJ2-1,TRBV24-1,CATSESSWGGSSYNEQFF,TGTGCCACCAGTGAATCCTCCTGGGGGGGGAGCTCCTACAATGAGCAGTTCTTC
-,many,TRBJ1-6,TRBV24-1,CATSDLHTPSSYNSPLHF,TGTGCCACCAGTGATTTGCATACCCCAAGCTCCTATAATTCACCCCTCCACTTT
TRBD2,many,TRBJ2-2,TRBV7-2,CASRTGTSGSTGELFF,TGTGCCAGCAGAACCGGGACTAGCGGGAGTACCGGGGAGCTGTTTTTT
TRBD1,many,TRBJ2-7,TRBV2,CASSDQGQGLYEQYF,TGTGCCAGCAGTGATCAGGGACAGGGCCTCTACGAGCAGTACTTC
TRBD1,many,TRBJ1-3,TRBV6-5,CASRLTGQYGNTIYF,TGTGCCAGCAGGTTAACGGGACAGTACGGAAACACCATATATTTT
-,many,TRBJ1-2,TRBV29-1,CSVEGGLGYTF,TGCAGCGTTGAAGGGGGGCTGGGCTACACCTTC
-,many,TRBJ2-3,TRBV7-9,CASSSRTGEEDTQYF,TGTGCCAGCAGCTCCCGAACGGGGGAGGAGGATACGCAGTATTTT
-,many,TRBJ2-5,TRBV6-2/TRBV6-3,CASRTLLAETQYF,TGTGCCAGCAGGACCTTGTTGGCGGAGACCCAGTACTTC
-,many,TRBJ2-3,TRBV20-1,CSARDSILGDLASTDTQYF,TGCAGTGCTAGAGATAGCATTTTGGGGGACCTCGCTAGCACAGATACGCAGTATTTT
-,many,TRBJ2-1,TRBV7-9,CASSAHDSSYNEQFF,TGTGCCAGCAGCGCCCACGATTCCTCCTACAATGAGCAGTTCTTC
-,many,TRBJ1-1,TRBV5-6,CASSPLGADTEAFF,TGTGCCAGCAGCCCGCTTGGGGCGGACACTGAAGCTTTCTTT
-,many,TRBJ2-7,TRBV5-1,CASSLIDSNYEQYF,TGCGCCAGCAGCTTAATCGACAGCAACTACGAGCAGTACTTC
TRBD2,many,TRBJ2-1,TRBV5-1,CASSRLGLETRNEQFF,TGCGCCAGCAGCAGGTTGGGACTAGAAACTAGAAATGAGCAGTTCTTC
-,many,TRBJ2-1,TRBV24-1,CATSDLRQKRDEQFF,TGTGCCACCAGTGATTTGCGGCAGAAAAGGGATGAGCAGTTCTTC
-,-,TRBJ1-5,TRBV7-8,CASSSDTGLNQPQHF,TGTGCCAGCAGCTCGGATACAGGGCTTAATCAGCCCCAGCATTTT
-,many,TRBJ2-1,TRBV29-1,CSPWGGDNEQFF,TGCAGCCCGTGGGGTGGGGACAATGAGCAGTTCTTC
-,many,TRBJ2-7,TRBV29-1,CSVEESGGSFYEQYF,TGCAGCGTTGAAGAGTCCGGAGGGTCCTTTTACGAGCAGTACTTC
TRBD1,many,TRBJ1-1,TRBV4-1,CASSPPTGGYTEAFF,TGCGCCAGCAGCCCACCGACAGGGGGGTACACTGAAGCTTTCTTT
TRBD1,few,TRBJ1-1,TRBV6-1,CASNNGGGQMNTEAFF,TGTGCCAGCAATAATGGGGGGGGACAGATGAACACTGAAGCTTTCTTT
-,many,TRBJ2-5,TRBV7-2,CASSLAPLVQETQYF,TGTGCCAGCAGCTTAGCGCCGCTTGTCCAAGAGACCCAGTACTTC
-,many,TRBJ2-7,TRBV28,CASSPPSSPYEQYF,TGTGCCAGCAGCCCTCCTAGCAGCCCCTACGAGCAGTACTTC
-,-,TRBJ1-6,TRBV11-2,CASSLAVENSPLHF,TGTGCCAGCAGCTTAGCAGTAGAGAATTCACCCCTCCACTTT
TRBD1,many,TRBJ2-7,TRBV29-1,CSVVGTGLVEQYF,TGCAGCGTTGTCGGGACAGGTCTTGTAGAGCAGTACTTC
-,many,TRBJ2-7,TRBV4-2,CASSQGLGIYEQYF,TGTGCCAGCAGCCAAGGACTAGGCATCTACGAGCAGTACTTC
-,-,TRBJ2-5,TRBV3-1,CASSQSETRWETQYF,TGTGCCAGCAGCCAATCTGAGACTAGATGGGAGACCCAGTACTTC
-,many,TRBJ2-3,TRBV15,CATSRESGTDTQYF,TGTGCCACCAGCAGAGAGTCGGGCACAGATACGCAGTATTTT
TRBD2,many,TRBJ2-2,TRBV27,CASSFFPHASGSIGELFF,TGTGCCAGCAGTTTTTTTCCCCACGCTAGCGGGAGTATCGGGGAGCTGTTTTTT
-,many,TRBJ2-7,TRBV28,CASSLAGAQYF,TGTGCCAGCAGTTTGGCGGGGGCGCAGTACTTC
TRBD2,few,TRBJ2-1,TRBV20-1,CSAGRTSGTVRKFF,TGCAGTGCTGGTAGGACTAGCGGGACAGTTAGAAAGTTCTTC
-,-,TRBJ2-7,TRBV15,CATSFGRAGGNEQYF,TGTGCCACCAGCTTTGGGAGGGCAGGGGGCAACGAGCAGTACTTC